This T cell receptor (beta chain) was identified in a study of T cell repertoires and HLA-DP antigens. Study overall: The donors, ranging 18-to-29 to 60-to-69 years, included a couple of males and one female. Study-level points and caveats: A non-physiological HeLa system presented antigen to total CD4+ responders.

Turning to this clone: The antigen remains unidentified.

Primers targeted 54 TRBV and 13 TRBJ segments. Sequencing used immunoSEQ multiplex PCR; TCRdb keeps in-frame clones, though not all of them. Of some 110,000 clones listed, 85% to 95% are singletons. The germline gives CDR1 KGHSH, CDR2 LQKENI. V lost 1 base and J 4 bases, leaving 12 bases between the germline ends. CDR3 length: 15 amino acids. Sequenced sample: CD4+ T cells from PBMCs. This clonotype originated in a woman aged 18-35 years in good health and CMV-seronegative. The chain uses TRBV18 and TRBJ2-3, with D possibly TRBD1 on 6 matching bases. The CDR3 is CASSPLRDMADTQYF. The CDR3 coding sequence is TGTGCCAGCTCACCACTAAGGGACATGGCAGATACGCAGTATTTT.